The 6 T cell receptor beta chains presented below share a single source sample, sequenced in a study of Tregs in tolerant kidney transplant recipients. Sequencing was performed with immunoSEQ multiplex PCR; in TCRdb, only in-frame clones are kept and a portion is missing. The table includes 110,000 or so clones, roughly 93% detected once. The sequenced material came from CD4+ T cells from blood. The receptors shown here come from a human donor in good health.

The chain is built from TRBV19 and TRBJ2-3; D not resolved. Trimming removed 9 bases at V and 10 bases at J, with 14 bases between. The CDR3 consists of 11 residues. Per germline, CDR1 LNHDA and CDR2 SQIVND (reference sequence). CDR3 in DNA: TGTGCCAGCGGCATCGGGTTCTCGCAGTATTTT. Translating gives CASGIGFSQYF.

The chain combines TRBV5-5 with TRBJ1-1, with a tentative D call TRBD1 (6 bases). Per the germline V gene, CDR1 is SGHKS and CDR2 is YYEKEE (reference sequence). The CDR3 is made up of 14 amino acids. The V end lost 2 bases, the J end lost 11 bases, and 19 bases lay between the germline ends. The CDR3: CASSLDPPPGVAFF. For the CDR3, the DNA is TGTGCCAGCAGCTTAGATCCCCCCCCAGGGGTTGCTTTCTTT.

The chain carries TRBV5-1 and TRBJ2-3; D is perhaps TRBD1 (5 bases). The V and J ends lost 7 bases and 0 bases respectively, with 12 bases between them. The CDR3 extends over 14 amino acids. Germline lookup yields CDR1 SGHRS and CDR2 YFSETQ. The DNA of the CDR3 is TGCGCCAGCCGTGGACAATTCAGCACAGATACGCAGTATTTT. Its protein is CASRGQFSTDTQYF.

The chain joins TRBV7-9 to TRBJ2-6, with 7 positions matching TRBD1. The V gene end was trimmed by 5 bases and the J gene end by 0 bases; junction bases not matched to a gene: 10. The CDR3 runs to 18 residues. Germline-derived CDR1 and CDR2 are SEHNR and FQNEAQ (reference sequence). CDR3 sequence: CASSTQGFSLSGANVLTF. The CDR3 DNA reads TGTGCCAGCAGCACACAGGGGTTTTCCCTCTCTGGGGCCAACGTCCTGACTTTC.

The rearrangement links TRBV30 to TRBJ1-5; no clear D gene. The V and J ends lost 1 base and 2 bases respectively, with 6 bases between them. Looked up from germline, CDR1 is GTSNPN and CDR2 is SVGIG (reference sequence). This CDR3 contains 13 residues. For the CDR3, the DNA is TGTGCCTGGAGTGGAGGCGGCAATCAGCCCCAGCATTTT. Amino acid sequence: CAWSGGGNQPQHF.

This chain links TRBV27 with TRBJ2-7; 8 bases are shared with TRBD2. The CDR3 loop spans 14 amino acids. Germline CDR1 reads MNHEY; CDR2 reads SMNVEV (reference sequence). Unmatched junction bases numbered 5, after V lost 3 bases and J lost 4 bases. The CDR3 DNA follows: TGTGCCAGCAGTTTTAGCGGGAAAAAATACGAGCAGTACTTC. This codes for CASSFSGKKYEQYF.